This passage covers 4 T cell receptor beta chains from one sample sequenced in a study of cytomegalovirus exposure and HLA in healthy donors. 60 Vbeta and 13 Jbeta primers were used in PCR. Assay used: immunoSEQ multiplex PCR; TCRdb lists only in-frame clones, some missing. The sample includes over 130,000 clones, around 57% of them seen just once. Sequencing input: PBMCs. The receptors shown here come from a male donor in good health and CMV-seronegative.

The V gene is TRBV28, the J gene TRBJ2-2; D is ambiguous. Trimming shortened V by 2 bases and J by 6 bases, and 7 bases separated the two germline ends. The CDR3 sequence is 13 residues long. CDR1 and CDR2 (germline): MDHEN, SYDVKM. The CDR3 sequence: CASSLAQAGELFF. Written as DNA, the CDR3 is TGTGCCAGCAGTTTAGCGCAGGCCGGGGAGCTGTTTTTT. The entire variable domain, with the rest obtained from reference TRBV28 and TRBJ2-2, is as follows: DVKVTQSSRYLVKRTGEKVFLECVQDMDHENMFWYRQDPGLGLRLIYFSYDVKMKEKGDIPEGYSVSREKKERFSLILESASTNQTSMYLCASSLAQAGELFFGEGSRLTVL.

This clone appeared a single time. V usage is TRBV14 and J usage is TRBJ2-5, with 7 positions matching TRBD2. The CDR3 totals 14 residues. The V and J ends lost 6 bases and 2 bases, in that order; junction bases with no gene match: 6. CDR1 is SGHDN, CDR2 FVKESK, per germline. Here the CDR3 DNA reads TGTGCCAGCAGTCATCGGGGAGGGCAAGAGACCCAGTACTTC. This sequence encodes CASSHRGGQETQYF.

The table lists this clone with a few counts. This CDR3 is CASSPRGIPYNSPLHF. As DNA, the CDR3 is TGTGCCAGCAGCCCTAGAGGGATTCCCTATAATTCACCCCTCCACTTT. V usage is TRBV13 and J usage is TRBJ1-6; D is unclear. This CDR3 spans 16 amino acids. Germline V gives CDR1 PRHDT, CDR2 FYEKMQ (reference sequence). V lost 5 bases, J lost 2 bases, and 13 bases lay in between. The whole variable domain, remainder taken from reference TRBV13 and TRBJ1-6, is AAGVIQSPRHLIKEKRETATLKCYPIPRHDTVYWYQQGPGQDPQFLISFYEKMQSDKGSIPDRFSAQQFSDYHSELNMSSLELGDSALYFCASSPRGIPYNSPLHFGNGTRLTVT.

The genes are TRBV2 and TRBJ2-7, with 9 bases aligning to TRBD2. The CDR3 is 17 residues long. CDR1 is SNHLY, CDR2 FYNNEI, per germline. J gave up 0 bases and V 10 bases, and 16 bases lay outside the gene matches. The CDR3 region has the DNA TGTGCCACAGAGAGGGGTAGCGGGGGTTTCCTCTCCTACGAGCAGTACTTC. This sequence encodes CATERGSGGFLSYEQYF.